These 32 T cell receptor beta chains were all obtained from the same sample, sequenced in a study of T cells in Graves' hyperthyroidism and ophthalmopathy. The source material, RNA transcripts, was used to amplify TCR beta CDR3 regions. HTBI primers were the set used in a first-round RT-PCR of the TCR CDR3. MiXCR was run by TCRdb on the multiplex PCR reads, yielding one entry per CDR3 protein. The sample holds fewer than 900,000 distinct CDR3 sequences, around 20% seen once. The sample comprised blood. These receptors were taken from a woman between 50 and 59 years old with Graves' hyperthyroidism that later progressed to Graves' ophthalmopathy.

In this sample, this clonotype turned up many times. The gene calls are TRBV7-9 and TRBJ2-1, with D possibly being TRBD1 (6 bases). The V end lost 9 bases, the J end lost 5 bases, and 14 bases lay between the germline ends. The CDR3 has 13 residues. CDR1 is SEHNR, CDR2 FQNEAQ, per germline (reference sequence). CDR3 protein: CASLDSNDNEQFF. The CDR3, as DNA: TGTGCCAGTTTGGACAGTAACGACAATGAGCAGTTCTTC.

Notes on this clonotype: The junction and the germline gene differ at one end; a read error may be behind it. The chain's CDR3 is CASSLARGGKGEKLSF. In DNA, the CDR3 is TGTGCCAGCAGTTTAGCGCGCGGAGGAAAAGGTGAAAAACTGTCTTTT. V is TRBV12-3 or TRBV12-4 and J is TRBJ1-4, with unresolved D. The CDR3 is 16 amino acids.

This clonotype was seen at least ten times. V and J are TRBV28 and TRBJ2-1; TRBD2 agrees at 9 bases. The CDR3 is 17 residues long. CDR1 MDHEN and CDR2 SYDVKM come from the germline V gene. The ends lost 8 bases at V and 7 bases at J; junction bases unmatched: 18. As DNA, the CDR3 is TGTGCCAGCGCTGCCCAAGAGCGGGGGGTCTTTGAAAATGAGCAGTTCTTC. Its translation is CASAAQERGVFENEQFF.

The rearrangement links TRBV5-5 to TRBJ1-5; the D is unclear. The CDR3 is 15 residues long. V lost 0 bases to trimming and J lost 1 base, with 8 bases between them. The germline CDR1 and CDR2 sequences are SGHKS and YYEKEE (reference sequence). DNA of the CDR3: TGTGCCAGCAGCTTGGGTAGATTCAGCAATCAGCCCCAGCATTTT. Its protein product is CASSLGRFSNQPQHF.

This sequence joins TRBV5-6 and TRBJ2-6; possible D gene TRBD2, 6 bases. The V gene's germline CDR1 is SGHDT and CDR2 YYEEEE. Trimming took off 6 bases at V and 1 base at J, with 14 bases between the two ends. The CDR3 is 16 amino acids. The chain's CDR3 is CASKELAGSGANVLTF. The CDR3 DNA reads TGTGCCAGCAAGGAGCTGGCGGGGTCTGGGGCCAACGTCCTGACTTTC.

V gene TRBV6-5 combines with J gene TRBJ1-2; a weak D match, TRBD1 (6 bases). The CDR3 has 13 amino acids. The ends were cut back, 2 bases at V and 8 bases at J, with 12 bases in the middle. CDR1 is MNHEY, CDR2 SVGAGI, per germline. CDR3 region: CASSYQQGRGYTF. The CDR3 DNA reads as TGTGCCAGCAGTTACCAACAGGGACGGGGCTACACCTTC.

This clonotype appeared many times. The chain couples TRBV7-9 to TRBJ2-1, with 10 positions matching TRBD1. V trimming: 5 bases; J trimming: 4 bases; junction bases outside the gene matches: 11. The CDR3 runs to 17 residues. Looked up from germline, CDR1 is SEHNR and CDR2 is FQNEAQ (reference sequence). The chain's CDR3 is CASSPTGGQGIYNEQFF. The CDR3, as DNA: TGTGCCAGCAGCCCGACTGGGGGACAGGGGATATACAATGAGCAGTTCTTC.

V is TRBV27 and J is TRBJ2-1; D ambiguous. Germline CDR1 MNHEY, CDR2 SMNVEV (reference sequence). The CDR3 length is 15 residues. V was cut by 4 bases and J by 0 bases, with 10 bases left in between. CDR3 region: CASSWQPSSYNEQFF. As DNA, the CDR3 is TGTGCCAGCAGTTGGCAGCCAAGCTCCTACAATGAGCAGTTCTTC.

The V and J genes are TRBV27 and TRBJ1-6, with D maybe TRBD1 (5 bases). Trimming shortened V by 7 bases and J by 8 bases, and 12 bases separated the two germline ends. The CDR3 loop spans 13 amino acids. Per the germline V gene, CDR1 is MNHEY and CDR2 is SMNVEV (reference sequence). The CDR3 coding sequence is TGTGCCAGCACAAGGACGGGGCATTCACCCCTCCACTTT. It codes for CASTRTGHSPLHF.

This clonotype was recorded a few times. The chain carries TRBV2 and TRBJ2-2; TRBD1 aligns across 9 bases. Germline CDR1 SNHLY, CDR2 FYNNEI. J lost 4 bases, V lost 8 bases, and 2 bases had no gene match. The CDR3 is 13 amino acids. CDR3 DNA sequence: TGTGCCAGCCTGGACAGGGGCACCGGGGAGCTGTTTTTT. Translated, it gives CASLDRGTGELFF. Using reference TRBV2 and TRBJ2-2 for the parts outside the CDR3, the full variable domain is EPEVTQTPSHQVTQMGQEVILRCVPISNHLYFYWYRQILGQKVEFLVSFYNNEISEKSEIFDDQFSVERPDGSNFTLKIRSTKLEDSAMYFCASLDRGTGELFFGEGSRLTVL.

There are a few counts of this clonotype. The rearrangement joins TRBV20-1 to TRBJ2-2; the D is unclear. Trimming shortened V by 4 bases and J by 1 base, and 10 bases separated the two germline ends. The CDR3 loop spans 14 amino acids. The germline CDR1 and CDR2 sequences are DFQATT and SNEGSKA (reference sequence). In DNA, the CDR3 is TGCAGTGCTAAGGGCGCGGTGAACACCGGGGAGCTGTTTTTT. It is translated as CSAKGAVNTGELFF.

This clonotype was observed at least ten times. V gene TRBV10-3 combines with J gene TRBJ2-1, with D uncertain. The CDR3 runs to 16 residues. The germline V gene encodes CDR1 ENHRY and CDR2 SYGVKD. The ends were cut back, 3 bases at V and 5 bases at J, with 17 bases in the middle. In DNA form, the CDR3 reads TGTGCCATCAGTGACCCTCCAGGAAGATATGACAATGAGCAGTTCTTC. Amino acids: CAISDPPGRYDNEQFF.

This clonotype was found many times. The chain joins TRBV27 to TRBJ2-1; TRBD2 agrees at 7 bases. The CDR3 runs to 17 residues. Germline CDR1 and CDR2: MNHEY and SMNVEV (reference sequence). The V gene end was trimmed by 0 bases and the J gene end by 0 bases; junction bases not matched to a gene: 5. CDR3 sequence reads: CASSLSLGGFSYNEQFF. The CDR3, as DNA: TGTGCCAGCAGTTTATCCCTGGGGGGGTTCTCCTACAATGAGCAGTTCTTC.

This clonotype was counted many times. This rearrangement joins TRBV5-1 to TRBJ2-1; D ambiguous. V was cut by 2 bases and J by 0 bases, with 12 bases left in between. CDR1 and CDR2 (germline): SGHRS, YFSETQ. This CDR3 is built from 16 residues. CDR3 DNA: TGCGCCAGCAGCTTTGTGGTCGCCGGCTCCTACAATGAGCAGTTCTTC. Its protein is CASSFVVAGSYNEQFF.

This chain connects TRBV11-2 to TRBJ2-3; D unclear. Germline V CDR1 and CDR2: SGHAT, FQNNGV. This CDR3 has 13 amino acids. Trimming removed 3 bases from V and 8 bases from J, with 12 bases in between. The CDR3 sequence: CASSFSDVGTQYF. The CDR3 DNA follows: TGTGCCAGCAGCTTCTCTGACGTGGGTACGCAGTATTTT.

This clonotype has at least ten counts. The rearrangement uses TRBV20-1 and TRBJ1-5; 10 positions agree with TRBD1. The V and J ends lost 5 bases and 7 bases, in that order; junction bases with no gene match: 8. The CDR3 is made up of 14 amino acids. Germline V gene lookup returns CDR1 DFQATT and CDR2 SNEGSKA (reference sequence). DNA for the CDR3: TGCAGTGCTGGCAGGGGGGGACAGGGGCAGCCCCAGCATTTT. Residues: CSAGRGGQGQPQHF.

This clonotype was detected a few times. J is TRBJ2-2 and V is TRBV6-1; TRBD1 matches at 12 bases. The CDR3 runs to 17 residues. With 6 bases clipped from V and 5 bases from J, the junction kept 10 bases outside the gene matches. Per germline, CDR1 MNHNS and CDR2 SASEGT. The CDR3 loop reads CASRKPGQGARTGELFF. CDR3 nucleotide sequence: TGTGCCAGCAGGAAACCGGGACAGGGGGCAAGAACCGGGGAGCTGTTTTTT.

The chain recombines TRBV6-5 with TRBJ1-4, with D possibly TRBD1 on 5 matching bases. V was cut by 0 bases and J by 8 bases, with 13 bases left in between. Per the germline V gene, CDR1 is MNHEY and CDR2 is SVGAGI. The CDR3 sequence is 15 residues long. CDR3 sequence reads: CASSYSGGLVEKLFF. CDR3 bases: TGTGCCAGCAGTTACTCTGGGGGGTTAGTAGAAAAACTGTTTTTT.

A note on this clonotype: An end of the junction differs from the germline gene, which may be a read error. The chain uses TRBV4-1 and TRBJ1-1, with D unclear. The V gene's germline CDR1 is MGHRA and CDR2 YSYEKL. The CDR3 runs 14 residues. This chain's CDR3 is CANSQDGGNTEAFF. CDR3 sequence (DNA): TGCGCCAACAGCCAAGATGGAGGGAACACTGAAGCTTTCTTT.

This clonotype showed up many times. The J gene is TRBJ2-1, the V gene TRBV11-2; D perhaps matches TRBD2 (6 bases). V lost 5 bases to trimming and J lost 8 bases, with 13 bases between them. Germline values: CDR1 SGHAT, CDR2 FQNNGV. The CDR3 has 13 residues. The CDR3 sequence: CASSDAGLDEQFF. The CDR3, as DNA: TGTGCCAGCAGCGACGCGGGGCTTGATGAGCAGTTCTTC.

This clonotype has more than one count but fewer than ten. The chain is built from TRBV10-3 and TRBJ1-2; unclear D gene. Trimming left V 3 bases short and J 4 bases short, with 12 bases between. In germline, CDR1 is ENHRY, CDR2 SYGVKD. CDR3 length equals 14 residues. For the CDR3, the DNA is TGTGCCATCAGTGACGGGCAGGCCGCCTATGGCTACACCTTC. Protein: CAISDGQAAYGYTF.

The rearrangement links TRBV5-1 to TRBJ2-4; 12 nucleotides line up with TRBD2. CDR3 length: 15 amino acids. Trimming at V came to 3 bases and at J to 5 bases, leaving 3 bases not matched to a gene. Germline CDR1 SGHRS, CDR2 YFSETQ. The CDR3 nucleotides read TGCGCCAGCAGCTGGACTAGCGGGGCTCAAAACATTCAGTACTTC. It specifies CASSWTSGAQNIQYF.

The sample holds a few counts of this clonotype. This sequence joins TRBV6-1 and TRBJ1-6, with D unresolved. V lost 2 bases, J lost 12 bases, and 8 bases lay in between. This CDR3 has 12 amino acids. Germline loops: CDR1 MNHNS, CDR2 SASEGT. The CDR3 DNA is TGTGCCAGCAGTGAATATAGGGTACCCCTCCACTTT. It specifies CASSEYRVPLHF.

This clonotype was observed a handful of times. This sequence joins TRBV7-9 and TRBJ2-3; the D is unclear. Germline CDR1 and CDR2: SEHNR and FQNEAQ (reference sequence). CDR3 length: 14 amino acids. The V gene lost 6 bases and the J gene lost 0 bases, with 10 bases spanning the gap. Here the CDR3 reads CASSWLVSTDTQYF. In DNA, the CDR3 is TGTGCCAGCAGTTGGCTCGTAAGCACAGATACGCAGTATTTT.

V gene TRBV19 combines with J gene TRBJ2-3; the D gene is possibly TRBD1 (6 bases). Germline values: CDR1 LNHDA, CDR2 SQIVND (reference sequence). Trimming removed 5 bases from V and 1 base from J, with 13 bases in between. The CDR3 runs to 15 residues. CDR3 bases: TGTGCCAGTAGTCCAGGACAGCTTCGCACAGATACGCAGTATTTT. Amino acids: CASSPGQLRTDTQYF. The complete variable domain, with remaining parts taken from reference TRBV19 and TRBJ2-3, reads DGGITQSPKYLFRKEGQNVTLSCEQNLNHDAMYWYRQDPGQGLRLIYYSQIVNDFQKGDIAEGYSVSREKKESFPLTVTSAQKNPTAFYLCASSPGQLRTDTQYFGPGTRLTVL.

This clonotype was seen at least ten times. V and J are TRBV12-3 or TRBV12-4 and TRBJ2-5; 9 bases match TRBD1. The CDR3 has 13 amino acids. J was trimmed by 7 bases and V by 7 bases; bases with no gene match: 7. The DNA of the CDR3 is TGTGCCAGCACCGACAGGGGGTCCAGGACCCAGTACTTC. Protein: CASTDRGSRTQYF.

This clonotype was counted at least ten times. The V and J genes are TRBV6-1 and TRBJ1-1; 7 bases map to TRBD1. V lost 6 bases and J lost 0; bases outside the gene matches: 4. Germline CDR1 and CDR2: MNHNS and SASEGT. This CDR3 comprises 14 residues. The CDR3 loop is CASSTTGVNTEAFF. CDR3 nucleotides: TGTGCCAGCAGCACAACAGGGGTGAACACTGAAGCTTTCTTT.

V gene TRBV20-1 combines with J gene TRBJ2-3; 13 bases match TRBD2. Germline V gene sequence: CDR1 DFQATT, CDR2 SNEGSKA (reference sequence). V shed 5 bases, J shed 0 bases, and the junction held 8 bases outside the gene matches. The CDR3 is 17 amino acids. The CDR3 DNA is TGCAGTGCTGGGGGCCAACTAGCGGGGGGGAGCACAGATACGCAGTATTTT. It specifies CSAGGQLAGGSTDTQYF.

The chain is built from TRBV6-1 and TRBJ1-5; a weak D match, TRBD1 (6 bases). The CDR3 length is 14 residues. Germline values: CDR1 MNHNS, CDR2 SASEGT. V lost 6 bases and J 6 bases, leaving 15 bases between the germline ends. For the CDR3, the DNA is TGTGCCAGCAGGCGGGAGGGGGGTGCTCAGCCCCAGCATTTT. Amino acid sequence: CASRREGGAQPQHF.

V is TRBV25-1 and J is TRBJ1-4; no clear D gene. The germline V and J ends were trimmed by 2 bases and 8 bases, with 6 bases remaining between them. This CDR3 comprises 12 residues. CDR1 is MGHDK and CDR2 is SYGVNS in the germline V gene. The CDR3 bases are TGTGCCAGCAGTGAAGGTTGGGAAAAACTGTTTTTT. Residues: CASSEGWEKLFF.

The J gene is TRBJ1-4, the V gene TRBV7-8, with D unresolved. The CDR3 totals 13 residues. V dropped 11 bases and J dropped 0 bases, with 10 bases sitting between them. Germline-derived CDR1 and CDR2 are SGHVS and FQNEAQ. CDR3 coding DNA: TGTGCCGGATCGTCCCCAACTAATGAAAAACTGTTTTTT. Amino acids: CAGSSPTNEKLFF.

This clonotype showed up many times. The CDR3 is CASSQVTGQETQYF. CDR3 DNA: TGTGCCAGCAGCCAAGTTACAGGCCAAGAGACCCAGTACTTC. V and J are TRBV3-1 and TRBJ2-5; TRBD1 might be the D (5 bases). Trimming stripped 1 base from V and 1 base from J, with 7 bases between. CDR3 size: 14 residues. Germline V CDR1 and CDR2: LGHDT, YNNKEL (reference sequence).